This passage covers 9 T cell receptor beta chains from one sample sequenced in a study of cytomegalovirus exposure and HLA in healthy donors. A multiplex PCR was run with 60 Vbeta primers and 13 Jbeta primers. Profiling relied on immunoSEQ multiplex PCR, and the TCRdb table lists in-frame clones only, not all of them. In the table there are just over 150,000 clones, under 75% of which are singletons. Source material: PBMCs. The source of these receptors is a man aged 35 to 55 in good health and CMV-seropositive.

The V and J genes are TRBV6-5 and TRBJ1-2; 7 bases are shared with TRBD1. The CDR3 loop spans 15 amino acids. Losses at the gene ends were 6 bases for V and 4 bases for J; bases not matched to a gene: 11. Germline V lookup: CDR1 MNHEY, CDR2 SVGAGI. The CDR3 DNA reads as TGTGCCAGCAGCCCAACGGTACAGGGGTCCTATGGCTACACCTTC. This gives the protein CASSPTVQGSYGYTF.

This clone was observed a few times. This chain links TRBV4-3 with TRBJ1-2, with 7 bases lining up with TRBD1. The CDR3 length is 15 residues. With 4 bases clipped from V and 5 bases from J, the junction kept 10 bases outside the gene matches. Germline assignment: CDR1 LGHNA and CDR2 YSLEER. The CDR3 DNA reads TGCGCCAGCAGCCCCTCAAGACAGGGCCTTTATGGCTACACCTTC. Its translation: CASSPSRQGLYGYTF.

This CDR3 is CASSFGTATSSPLHF. CDR3 DNA: TGTGCCAGCAGCTTCGGGACTGCGACTAGTTCACCCCTCCACTTT. The V and J genes are TRBV5-4 and TRBJ1-6; possible D gene TRBD1, 5 bases. Per germline, CDR1 SGHNT and CDR2 YYREEE (reference sequence). Trimming stripped 2 bases from V and 9 bases from J, with 15 bases between. CDR3 length: 15 residues.

The chain links TRBV5-1 to TRBJ1-2, with TRBD1 matching over 8 bases. This CDR3 spans 13 amino acids. The trim removed 3 bases at V and 7 bases at J, leaving 5 bases unmatched. Germline assignment: CDR1 SGHRS and CDR2 YFSETQ. DNA of the CDR3: TGCGCCAGCAGCTCCGGACAGGGCCGTGGCTACACCTTC. Translated, it gives CASSSGQGRGYTF.

This clone was seen only once. The CDR3 region is CASSRGRNEQFF. The CDR3 nucleotides read TGTGCCAGCAGCCGCGGGAGGAATGAGCAGTTCTTC. J is TRBJ2-1 and V is TRBV7-8, with 8 bases that match TRBD2. Germline V gene sequence: CDR1 SGHVS, CDR2 FQNEAQ. J lost 7 bases, V lost 5 bases, and 1 base had no gene match. The CDR3 extends over 12 amino acids.

This chain uses TRBV25-1 with TRBJ1-5; the D gene is possibly TRBD1 (5 bases). CDR1 and CDR2 (germline): MGHDK, SYGVNS. V was pared by 3 bases and J by 2 bases, with 14 bases between. The CDR3 runs to 16 residues. CDR3 in amino acids: CASSEWGGEGNQPQHF. CDR3 sequence (DNA): TGTGCCAGCAGTGAGTGGGGAGGGGAAGGCAATCAGCCCCAGCATTTT.

This clone has a handful of counts. The CDR3 reads CASSLAPGGRINEKLFF. CDR3 sequence (DNA): TGCGCCAGCAGCTTGGCCCCTGGAGGCAGGATTAATGAAAAACTGTTTTTT. The chain is built from TRBV5-1 and TRBJ1-4; no definite D call. Looked up from germline, CDR1 is SGHRS and CDR2 is YFSETQ. The CDR3 has 17 amino acids. V gave up 0 bases and J gave up 4 bases, with 16 bases separating them. Filled out from reference TRBV5-1 and TRBJ1-4, the complete variable domain reads KAGVTQTPRYLIKTRGQQVTLSCSPISGHRSVSWYQQTPGQGLQFLFEYFSETQRNKGNFPGRFSGRQFSNSRSEMNVSTLELGDSALYLCASSLAPGGRINEKLFFGSGTQLSVL.

This clone has just a few counts. The chain joins TRBV14 to TRBJ2-3; D call uncertain. The CDR3 has 16 amino acids. The germline V gene has CDR1 SGHDN and CDR2 FVKESK. The V gene lost 1 base and the J gene lost 0 bases, with 11 bases spanning the gap. In nucleotides, the CDR3 is TGTGCCAGCAGCCAAGGCAAACACCTTAGCACAGATACGCAGTATTTT. Its protein product is CASSQGKHLSTDTQYF.

This clone was recorded once. CDR3 sequence: CASSYWTGSNNEQFF. In DNA form, the CDR3 reads TGTGCCAGCAGCTATTGGACAGGGAGTAACAATGAGCAGTTCTTC. V is TRBV6-6 and J is TRBJ2-1, with 8 bases fitting TRBD1. In germline, CDR1 is MNHNY, CDR2 SVGAGI (reference sequence). V shed 6 bases and J 5 bases; nucleotides not matched to a gene: 9. CDR3 size: 15 residues.